This T cell receptor beta chain is from a study of T-cell reconstitution after alpha-beta-depleted transplantation in children. Study-level results: From newly produced T cells came most of the T-cell counts and diversity one year after transplant. At around two months after transplant, the alpha-beta T cells were reportedly derived from several hundred expanded clones that came from non-depleted graft cells.

This clonotype came up a few times. The antigen is not known. V lost 4 bases, J lost 0 bases, and 18 bases lay in between. Germline lookup yields CDR1 DFQATT and CDR2 SNEGSKA (reference sequence). CDR3 length: 16 amino acids. The authors prepared the TCRbeta library with unique molecular identifiers. From the PCR reads, TCRdb called clonotypes with MiXCR, one entry per CDR3 protein. The sample includes tens of thousands of distinct CDR3 sequences, around 8.8% of them seen just once. Sample: PBMCs, mostly from graft donor cells, taken 60 days after TCRalphabeta/CD19-depleted stem cell transplant. This sequence was found in a male patient between 2 and 10 years old who had a stem cell transplant for chronic granulomatous disease, so the T cells may come from the graft donor. The chain employs TRBV20-1 and TRBJ1-2; D is possibly TRBD1 (6 bases). The CDR3 coding sequence is TGCAGTGCTACCGGCGGGGGCGTACGAGCTAACTATGGCTACACCTTC. It encodes CSATGGGVRANYGYTF.